The clone carrying this T cell receptor beta chain showed up just once. Source study methods: Using reference gene primer amplification, nucleated cell counts were estimated. Generated by immunoSEQ multiplex PCR, the TCRdb table keeps only in-frame clones and is missing some. That table supplies the V and J calls and clone size; D and trimming were determined from the DNA. There are about 320,000 clones in the sample; more than 90% occur only once, and approximately 4.1% lies in the top ten. Recruitment covered some 25 US areas and drew participants whose ages spanned about 18 to 100 years. Participants had their cohort set by participant-reported clinical history. V was shortened by 0 bases and J by 0 bases, with 9 bases between the two germline ends. The CDR3 contains 15 residues. The V gene's germline CDR1 is MNHEY and CDR2 SMNVEV (reference sequence). This record belongs to a study of blood T cell repertoires in COVID-19. Whole-study context: The samples span acute and convalescent COVID-19 from the United States, Italy and Spain.

This clonotype originated in a woman aged 25 to 39 who had been exposed to COVID-19. The sample taken for sequencing was PBMCs or T cells enriched from blood (not recorded which). The rearrangement joins TRBV27 to TRBJ2-7; D remains unclear. In DNA, the CDR3 is TGTGCCAGCAGTTTATCTCGGGTTAGCTCCTACGAGCAGTACTTC. Translating it yields CASSLSRVSSYEQYF.